This TCR beta chain was found in a study of T-cell memory formation after mild COVID-19. Points from the study as a whole: CD4+ clones that contracted lay mainly in CM and EM; CD8+ ones lay in EMRA. That cross-reactive memory joined was suggested by some responding clones appearing in pre-infection memory. Nothing showed for sure that second-wave clones peaking on day 37 were SARS-CoV-2 specific.

Details on this clonotype: Antigen specificity is unknown.

MiXCR, run by TCRdb on the 5' RACE reads, gives a single entry per CDR3 protein. In the table there are about 270,000 distinct CDR3 sequences, around 15% of which are singletons. The sequence derives from a man aged 18 to 30 who had mild COVID-19 (a few samples of this study predate the infection). Cell type and time point are not known. The sample was PBMCs or a T cell subset sorted from them (not recorded which).

The CDR3 DNA follows: TGCGCCAGCAGTCAAGGACTAACCCCGTGGTCCGGGGAGCTGTTTTTT. It specifies CASSQGLTPWSGELFF. This chain connects TRBV23-1 to TRBJ2-2, with D perhaps matching TRBD2 (6 bases). TRBV23-1 is assigned to the ORF class and has an uncertain function. The CDR3 runs 16 residues. Deletions cut 2 bases from V and 6 bases from J, with 16 bases between.